Shown below are 10 T cell receptor beta chains from a single sample sequenced in a study of radiotherapy plus CTLA-4 blockade in lung cancer. Assay: immunoSEQ multiplex PCR; the TCRdb copy retains only in-frame clones and omits some. The sample records 30,000 to 50,000 clones, more than 75% being singletons. The sample here was peripheral blood, taken from a patient treated with radiotherapy plus ipilimumab. Receptors originate from a human donor with non-small cell lung cancer that progressed on radiotherapy plus ipilimumab.

The genes are TRBV7-8 and TRBJ2-3, with 9 nucleotides matching TRBD1. This CDR3 is built from 13 residues. Germline V gene lookup returns CDR1 SGHVS and CDR2 FQNEAQ. V lost 10 bases to trimming and J lost 2 bases; unmatched junction nucleotides: 4. The CDR3 here is CATGQGYTDTQYF. The CDR3, as DNA: TGTGCCACGGGACAGGGTTACACAGATACGCAGTATTTT.

This clone appeared once. The chain has TRBV27 and TRBJ1-2; the D gene is possibly TRBD1 (6 bases). The CDR3 is 14 amino acids. V shed 4 bases and J shed 6 bases, with 15 bases lying between them. Germline lookup yields CDR1 MNHEY and CDR2 SMNVEV (reference sequence). As DNA, the CDR3 is TGTGCCAGCAGTTCGCCCGGGACATGGAATGGCTACACCTTC. Amino acid sequence: CASSSPGTWNGYTF.

This clone has a single count. CDR3 residues: CASSQSPLAGLEHTQYF. Here the CDR3 DNA reads TGCGCCAGCAGCCAATCTCCCCTAGCGGGGCTAGAGCATACGCAGTATTTT. V usage is TRBV4-1 and J usage is TRBJ2-3, with 9 bases that match TRBD2. There are 17 residues in the CDR3. CDR1 and CDR2 from the germline V gene are MGHRA and YSYEKL. V trimming: 2 bases; J trimming: 7 bases; junction bases outside the gene matches: 13.

This chain links TRBV6-6 with TRBJ2-5; 11 bases map to TRBD1. This CDR3 comprises 16 residues. V shed 3 bases, J shed 1 base, and the junction held 4 bases outside the gene matches. From germline, CDR1 is MNHNY and CDR2 SVGAGI (reference sequence). CDR3 region: CASSYSGTGGQETQYF. CDR3 bases: TGTGCCAGCAGTTATTCTGGGACAGGGGGCCAAGAGACCCAGTACTTC.

The CDR3 sequence: CASSQERGMISPLHF. The DNA for the CDR3 is TGTGCCAGCAGCCAAGAAAGGGGGATGATCTCACCCCTCCACTTT. V is TRBV4-2 and J is TRBJ1-6, with D maybe TRBD1 (6 bases). Germline V gives CDR1 LGHNA, CDR2 YNFKEQ. This CDR3 region has 15 residues. With 0 bases removed from V and 10 bases from J, the gap between germline ends came to 13 bases.

The DNA for the CDR3 is TGCGCCAGCAGCCAAATCGGACAAGTTGAAGCTTTCTTT. Amino acids: CASSQIGQVEAFF. The chain has TRBV4-1 and TRBJ1-1, with D maybe TRBD1 (5 bases). V lost 2 bases and J 7 bases, leaving 11 bases between the germline ends. The CDR3 consists of 13 residues. CDR1 and CDR2 (germline): MGHRA, YSYEKL.

The chain joins TRBV10-2 to TRBJ1-4; 7 positions match TRBD1. Trimming at V came to 7 bases and at J to 3 bases, leaving 11 bases not matched to a gene. The CDR3 is made up of 16 amino acids. Germline CDR1 WSHSY, CDR2 SAAADI. CDR3 sequence reads: CASTPRYGTANEKLFF. The CDR3 bases are TGCGCCAGCACCCCCCGATACGGGACAGCTAATGAAAAACTGTTTTTT.

The chain employs TRBV4-1 and TRBJ2-1; D is possibly TRBD2 (5 bases). The CDR3 extends over 16 amino acids. V dropped 6 bases and J dropped 0 bases, with 15 bases sitting between them. Per the germline V gene, CDR1 is MGHRA and CDR2 is YSYEKL. CDR3 bases: TGCGCCAGCAGTACCCACCTGGGGAGCTCCTACAATGAGCAGTTCTTC. It is translated as CASSTHLGSSYNEQFF.

This sequence joins TRBV7-3 and TRBJ2-1; 8 positions agree with TRBD1. Germline trimming cut 0 bases from V and 4 bases from J; bases unmatched to any gene: 5. The CDR3 has 16 amino acids. Germline CDR1 SGHTA, CDR2 FQGTGA. The CDR3 DNA reads TGTGCCAGCAGCTTAACCGGGACAGGAGGTTACAATGAGCAGTTCTTC. Its translation is CASSLTGTGGYNEQFF.

The chain links TRBV4-1 to TRBJ1-1, with 7 bases aligning to TRBD1. V gave up 6 bases and J gave up 1 base; unmatched junction bases: 11. CDR1 is MGHRA and CDR2 is YSYEKL in the germline V gene. The CDR3 is 16 amino acids. The CDR3: CASRRDSQTGNTEAFF. The CDR3 DNA sequence: TGCGCCAGCAGGCGGGACAGCCAAACGGGGAACACTGAAGCTTTCTTT.